This is a list of T cell receptor beta chains from one sample in a study of blood T cell repertoires in COVID-19. Here immunoSEQ multiplex PCR was the method, and the copy in TCRdb shows in-frame clones only, minus some. This table has about 280,000 clones, under 90% appearing once. The sample comprised PBMCs or T cells enriched from blood (not recorded which). The receptors here all came from a woman aged 55 to 70 who had recovered from COVID-19. Each CDR3 is given with its conserved first and last residue. The D gene is left open where the match is weak. Clone size, where shown, is once, few, many, or a class for clones that have expanded.

TRBJ1-4 TRBV6-5 NA NA TGTGCCAGCACCTACCGGACAGTGTCGAATGAAAAACTGTTTTTT CASTYRTVSNEKLFF
TRBJ1-1 TRBV27 TRBD1 NA TGTGCCAGCAGTAGGGGACAGGGGTGGGTCACTGAAGCTTTCTTT CASSRGQGWVTEAFF
TRBJ1-5 TRBV5-1 TRBD1 few TGCGCCAGCCAAACCGGGACAGGGGGCGGGAGCAATCAGCCCCAGCATTTT CASQTGTGGGSNQPQHF
TRBJ1-3 TRBV12-3/TRBV12-4 NA NA TGTGCCAGCAGTTTCAAGCTGTCGTCAGGCCCCTATTTT CASSFKLSSGPYF
TRBJ2-7 TRBV5-4 NA NA TGTGCCAGCAGCTTGACAGAAGGACTGAGGTACGAGCAGTACTTC CASSLTEGLRYEQYF
TRBJ1-1 TRBV5-4 NA few TGTGCCGGACGTAGGGGCATGAACACTGAAGCTTTCTTT CAGRRGMNTEAFF
TRBJ2-7 TRBV14 NA NA TGTGCCAGCAGCAAGGACAGTAACTACGAGCAGTACTTC CASSKDSNYEQYF
TRBJ1-6 TRBV20-1 NA NA TGCAGTGCAGGAGGGAATTCACCCCTCCACTTT CSAGGNSPLHF
TRBJ2-7 TRBV6-5 TRBD2 NA TGTGCCAGCAGGAGACTAGCGGGGGGTATAAACGAGCAGTACTTC CASRRLAGGINEQYF
TRBJ1-6 TRBV15 NA NA TGTGCCACCAGCAGAGGTGACAGAGTTCGCTCACCCCTCCACTTT CATSRGDRVRSPLHF
TRBJ1-6 TRBV6-5 NA NA TGTGCCAGCAGTTCCCCCTCGGGGGGTTATCTTTCACCCCTCCACTTT CASSSPSGGYLSPLHF
TRBJ2-7 TRBV5-8 TRBD2 once TGTGCCAGCAGCCAAAGTAGCGGGAGAGGGTCCTACGAGCAGTACTTC CASSQSSGRGSYEQYF
TRBJ1-6 TRBV11-2 NA NA TGTGCCAGCAGCTCCCAACAGGGTTCCATCTCTCACTTT CASSSQQGSISHF
TRBJ1-1 TRBV2 NA NA TGTGCCAGCAGTCGACAGAACACTGAAGCTTTCTTT CASSRQNTEAFF
TRBJ1-1 TRBV15 TRBD1 NA TGTGCCACCAGCGGGGGACAGGGGAACACTGAAGCTTTCTTT CATSGGQGNTEAFF
TRBJ2-3 TRBV27 NA NA TGTGCCAGCAGTTTATTCAGGGGAGATACGCAGTATTTT CASSLFRGDTQYF
TRBJ1-2 TRBV12-3/TRBV12-4 TRBD1 NA TGTGCCAGCAGTACTGGGACAGTCTACACCTTC CASSTGTVYTF
TRBJ1-2 TRBV6-5 TRBD1 once TGTGCCACCAAAGATTTGGGACAGGGCAACTATGGCTACACCTTC CATKDLGQGNYGYTF
TRBJ2-3 TRBV2 TRBD2 NA TGTGCCAGCAGTGAACGGACTAGCGCAGATACGCAGTATTTT CASSERTSADTQYF
TRBJ1-2 TRBV9 NA NA TGTGCCAGCAGCGCCGGGGTAAACTATGGCTACACCTTC CASSAGVNYGYTF
TRBJ1-4 TRBV7-9 NA NA TGTGCCAGCAGCTTACAGGGCGATATACTGTTTTTT CASSLQGDILFF
TRBJ1-2 TRBV12-3/TRBV12-4 TRBD1 NA TGTGCCAGCAGTCGGACAGGGGGAGGCTACACCTTC CASSRTGGGYTF
TRBJ1-2 TRBV12-5 NA NA TGTGCTAGTGGTTTCGAAGTCGGTGGCTACACCTTC CASGFEVGGYTF
TRBJ2-5 TRBV11-2 TRBD2 NA TGTGCCAGCAGCTTATGGGCGGGAGGGGAGACCCAGTACTTC CASSLWAGGETQYF
TRBJ2-2 TRBV5-4 TRBD1 NA TGTGCCAGCGGCGGACAGGGGGGCACCGGGGAGCTGTTTTTT CASGGQGGTGELFF
TRBJ1-2 TRBV7-6 NA NA TGTGCCAGCAGCCCCCCCCGGGACTTCAATGGCTACACCTTC CASSPPRDFNGYTF
TRBJ2-3 TRBV7-9 NA NA TGTGCCAGCACCTCGGGGGGCGACACAGATACGCAGTATTTT CASTSGGDTDTQYF
TRBJ1-4 TRBV7-2 TRBD1 NA TGTGCCAGCAGCATCGGACAGGGTTTTGAAAAACTGTTTTTT CASSIGQGFEKLFF
TRBJ2-7 TRBV28 NA NA TGTGCCAGCAGTTTCGCGTTGCTATTGAGCGAGCAGTACTTC CASSFALLLSEQYF
TRBJ2-3 TRBV28 NA NA TGTGCCAGCAGTTTTACTTCCATCCCGCATTCTAGGCATTTT CASSFTSIPHSRHF
TRBJ1-4 TRBV6-4 TRBD1 NA TGTGCCAGCGGGGAAGGACAGGGGGAAGAAAAACTGTTTTTT CASGEGQGEEKLFF
TRBJ1-2 TRBV25-1 TRBD1 NA TGTGCCAGCAGGGCGACAGGGCTAGACTATGGCTACACCTTC CASRATGLDYGYTF
TRBJ1-3 TRBV6-1 NA NA TGTGCCAGCAGTGAGCGGCCAATCGGAAACACCATATATTTT CASSERPIGNTIYF
TRBJ2-5 TRBV4-1 TRBD2 NA TGCGCCAGCAGCCAAGTTGGACTAGCGGGGATACAAGAGACCCAGTACTTC CASSQVGLAGIQETQYF
TRBJ1-2 TRBV5-4 TRBD1 NA TGTGCCAGCAGCTCTGTAAGCTCAGGGGGAGATTTGTATGGCTACACCTTC CASSSVSSGGDLYGYTF
TRBJ2-2 TRBV2 NA NA TGTGCCAGCCACAGGAACACCGGGGAGCTGTTTTTT CASHRNTGELFF
TRBJ2-3 TRBV11-2 TRBD2 NA TGTGCCAGCAACCGGGCGGGGCGGGAGACAGATACGCAGTATTTT CASNRAGRETDTQYF
TRBJ2-1 TRBV11-2 NA NA TGTGCCAGCAGCTTAGGTATCGATGAGCAGTTCTTC CASSLGIDEQFF
TRBJ2-1 TRBV28 TRBD2 once TGTGCCAGCAGTTTATCCACCGGGACTAGCGGGAGCAATGAGCAGTTCTTC CASSLSTGTSGSNEQFF
TRBJ2-7 TRBV5-1 TRBD1 NA TGCGCCAGCAGCGGGGGATGGGACAGGGGCTACGAGCAGTACTTC CASSGGWDRGYEQYF
TRBJ1-2 TRBV6-4 NA NA TGTGCCAGCAGTGACAGGGGATTGGATGGCTACACCTTC CASSDRGLDGYTF
TRBJ2-7 TRBV7-2 NA NA TGTGCCAGCAGTACGGCAGGGCTTGACTACGAGCAGTACTTC CASSTAGLDYEQYF
TRBJ2-5 TRBV11-3 NA NA TGTGCCAGCACAGACACGTACCAAGAGACCCAGTACTTC CASTDTYQETQYF
TRBJ1-2 TRBV29-1 NA NA TGCAGCGGCGTTCTCAGGGGTTTCGGTGGCTACACCTTC CSGVLRGFGGYTF
TRBJ2-1 TRBV7-3 TRBD2 NA TGTGCCACAGCCCCTGAGCGGGGCAATGAGCAGTTCTTC CATAPERGNEQFF
TRBJ1-4 TRBV28 NA NA TGTGCCAGCAGTTTCATTGGCAGGGGTGAAAAACTGTTTTTT CASSFIGRGEKLFF
TRBJ2-7 TRBV14 TRBD1 NA TGTGCCAGCAGCCAAGGCGGGACAGGGGCATACGAGCAGTACTTC CASSQGGTGAYEQYF
TRBJ1-1 TRBV18 NA NA TGTGCCAGCTCACCAGGTTCCAGATCTGAAGCTTTCTTT CASSPGSRSEAFF
TRBJ1-6 TRBV5-4 TRBD1 NA TGTGCCAGCAGCTCATCAGGGGGAACCTATAATTCACCCCTCCACTTT CASSSSGGTYNSPLHF
TRBJ1-3 TRBV2 NA NA TGTGCCAGCAGTGAAGCCTCCTCTGGAAACACCATATATTTT CASSEASSGNTIYF
TRBJ1-1 TRBV5-4 NA NA TGTGCCAGCAGCTTCCCTACTTCGAACACTGAAGCTTTCTTT CASSFPTSNTEAFF
TRBJ1-3 TRBV9 NA NA TGTGCCAGCAGCGTGTCGGGGTCTGGAAACACCATATATTTT CASSVSGSGNTIYF
TRBJ2-7 TRBV5-1 TRBD2 few TGCGCCAGCAGCCCGAGCGGGGGGGCCTACGAGCAGTACTTC CASSPSGGAYEQYF
TRBJ2-3 TRBV6-5 NA NA TGTGCCAGCAGCCCAAGCCCTAGCACAGATACGCAGTATTTT CASSPSPSTDTQYF
TRBJ2-2 TRBV2 NA NA TGTGCCAGCAGTGAAGCAGCCTACACCGGGGAGCTGTTTTTT CASSEAAYTGELFF
TRBJ1-1 TRBV7-9 NA NA TGTGCCAGCAGCTCGGTCGTCCTAGGGGGGGGCATGGCAGCTTTCTTT CASSSVVLGGGMAAFF
TRBJ1-5 TRBV29-1 NA NA TGCAGCGTTTGGGGGGAGGGCAATCAGCCCCAGCATTTT CSVWGEGNQPQHF
TRBJ2-4 TRBV18 NA once TGTGCCAGCTCACCGACACCAGTACCAGTTTCGAGCATTCAGTACTTC CASSPTPVPVSSIQYF
TRBJ2-3 TRBV9 TRBD2 NA TGTGCCAGCAGCGTAGGGACTAGCGGGGGCCTCACAGATACGCAGTATTTT CASSVGTSGGLTDTQYF